The rows below give T cell receptor beta chains drawn from one sample of a study of blood T cell repertoires in COVID-19. Sequencing was performed with immunoSEQ multiplex PCR; in TCRdb, only in-frame clones are kept and a portion is missing. The table lists 190,000 or so clones, around 85% of them singletons. Sequenced material: peripheral blood. These receptors were taken from an elderly woman with acute or convalescent COVID-19. The CDR3 runs from the conserved cysteine through the conserved F or W. Fields, in order: J gene, clone size, V gene, D gene, CDR3 DNA, CDR3 protein. The D gene is left open where the match is weak. Clone sizes are given selectively: once, few, many, or a class where the clone is expanded.

j_call: TRBJ2-1
clone_size: .
v_call: TRBV20-1
d_call: TRBD2
cdr3_nt: TGCAGTGCTAGTGATTCGGGGGGGAGTCTAAATGAGCAGTTCTTC
cdr3_aa: CSASDSGGSLNEQFF

j_call: TRBJ2-1
clone_size: .
v_call: TRBV18
d_call: TRBD2
cdr3_nt: TGTGCCAGCTCACTAATAGCCGGGACTAGCGGGGGGACTCGCTCCTACAATGAGCAGTTCTTC
cdr3_aa: CASSLIAGTSGGTRSYNEQFF

j_call: TRBJ2-1
clone_size: many
v_call: TRBV10-1
d_call: TRBD2
cdr3_nt: TGCGCCAGCAGGCTGGGTGGACTAGCGGGAGAACTAAGGAATGAGCAGTTCTTC
cdr3_aa: CASRLGGLAGELRNEQFF

j_call: TRBJ1-5
clone_size: .
v_call: TRBV30
d_call: .
cdr3_nt: TGTGCCTGGAGTGTACTGGGCGGCAATCAGCCCCAGCATTTT
cdr3_aa: CAWSVLGGNQPQHF

j_call: TRBJ2-1
clone_size: .
v_call: TRBV30
d_call: .
cdr3_nt: TGTGCCTGGAGCGGCACGGATCCCGGAGCATCGTTCTTC
cdr3_aa: CAWSGTDPGASFF

j_call: TRBJ2-3
clone_size: .
v_call: TRBV9
d_call: .
cdr3_nt: TGTGCCAGCAGCGCACACAGTGCTAGCACAGATACGCAGTATTTT
cdr3_aa: CASSAHSASTDTQYF

j_call: TRBJ1-4
clone_size: .
v_call: TRBV9
d_call: .
cdr3_nt: TGTGCCAGCAGCGTAGATTGGGGGCGCGGTGAAAAACTGTTTTTT
cdr3_aa: CASSVDWGRGEKLFF

j_call: TRBJ2-5
clone_size: .
v_call: TRBV24-1
d_call: TRBD1
cdr3_nt: TGTGCCACCAGTGATGTAAGACAGGGGGCAGAGACCCAGTACTTC
cdr3_aa: CATSDVRQGAETQYF

j_call: TRBJ1-4
clone_size: .
v_call: TRBV19
d_call: .
cdr3_nt: TGTGCCAGTAGTATTGGGCAGGGTAAGGAAAAACTGTTTTTT
cdr3_aa: CASSIGQGKEKLFF

j_call: TRBJ1-2
clone_size: .
v_call: TRBV6-5
d_call: TRBD1
cdr3_nt: TGTGCCAGCAGCCAGAGGACAGGGGTGAGGTATGGCTACACCTTC
cdr3_aa: CASSQRTGVRYGYTF

j_call: TRBJ2-7
clone_size: .
v_call: TRBV6-2/TRBV6-3
d_call: .
cdr3_nt: TGTGCCAGCAGTTACCTACAGATCTACGAGCAGTACTTC
cdr3_aa: CASSYLQIYEQYF

j_call: TRBJ1-2
clone_size: .
v_call: TRBV24-1
d_call: TRBD1
cdr3_nt: TGTGCCACCAGTCCACCGGGACAGTTTTATGGCTACACCTTC
cdr3_aa: CATSPPGQFYGYTF

j_call: TRBJ2-7
clone_size: .
v_call: TRBV10-3
d_call: .
cdr3_nt: TGTGCCATCAGTCGAGACTCCCTTGGGGAGCAGTACTTC
cdr3_aa: CAISRDSLGEQYF

j_call: TRBJ2-2
clone_size: once
v_call: TRBV11-3
d_call: TRBD1
cdr3_nt: TGTGCCAGCAGCCAACGAAGGGACAGCTGGAACACCGGGGAGCTGTTTTTT
cdr3_aa: CASSQRRDSWNTGELFF

j_call: TRBJ2-6
clone_size: .
v_call: TRBV5-1
d_call: .
cdr3_nt: TGCGCCAGCAGCTTCGGGAGCTCTGGGGCCAACGTCCTGACTTTC
cdr3_aa: CASSFGSSGANVLTF

j_call: TRBJ1-1
clone_size: .
v_call: TRBV29-1
d_call: .
cdr3_nt: TGCAGCGTTGAAGACCAGGGGAGTCCGAACACTGAAGCTTTCTTT
cdr3_aa: CSVEDQGSPNTEAFF

j_call: TRBJ1-3
clone_size: .
v_call: TRBV19
d_call: .
cdr3_nt: TGTGCCAGTAGTGTCCCGTTAAACACCATATATTTT
cdr3_aa: CASSVPLNTIYF

j_call: TRBJ2-3
clone_size: .
v_call: TRBV7-9
d_call: .
cdr3_nt: TGTGCCAGCAGCTTAGCGACCGGGACACCCGGCGATACGCAGTATTTT
cdr3_aa: CASSLATGTPGDTQYF

j_call: TRBJ1-5
clone_size: once
v_call: TRBV30
d_call: TRBD1
cdr3_nt: TGTGCCTGGAGTGGAGGGGGCTATCAGCCCCAGCATTTT
cdr3_aa: CAWSGGGYQPQHF

j_call: TRBJ2-1
clone_size: .
v_call: TRBV9
d_call: TRBD2
cdr3_nt: TGTGCCAGCAGCGCCCGGGGGGGAGACTTCTACAATGAGCAGTTCTTC
cdr3_aa: CASSARGGDFYNEQFF

j_call: TRBJ2-7
clone_size: .
v_call: TRBV19
d_call: TRBD1
cdr3_nt: TGTGCCAGTAGTGGTGGACAGGGGGACGAGCAGTACTTC
cdr3_aa: CASSGGQGDEQYF

j_call: TRBJ1-1
clone_size: .
v_call: TRBV18
d_call: .
cdr3_nt: TGTGCCAGCTCACCCGACATACGATACACTGAAGCTTTCTTT
cdr3_aa: CASSPDIRYTEAFF

j_call: TRBJ2-3
clone_size: .
v_call: TRBV7-9
d_call: .
cdr3_nt: TGTGCCAGCCATTCCACAGATACGCAGTATTTT
cdr3_aa: CASHSTDTQYF

j_call: TRBJ2-7
clone_size: .
v_call: TRBV9
d_call: TRBD1
cdr3_nt: TGTGCCAGCAGCGGAGAGGGACAGGGGATGGCCGAGCAGTACTTC
cdr3_aa: CASSGEGQGMAEQYF

j_call: TRBJ2-5
clone_size: .
v_call: TRBV20-1
d_call: .
cdr3_nt: TGCAGTGCCCGCAGAGGGGAGACCCAGTACTTC
cdr3_aa: CSARRGETQYF

j_call: TRBJ1-6
clone_size: .
v_call: TRBV3-1/TRBV3-2
d_call: .
cdr3_nt: TGTGCCAGCAGCCAACTCTACGGAGGTAATTCACCCCTCCACTTT
cdr3_aa: CASSQLYGGNSPLHF

j_call: TRBJ1-1
clone_size: .
v_call: TRBV19
d_call: .
cdr3_nt: TGTGCCAGTAGTATCAGGGGAGGGGAAGCTTTCTTT
cdr3_aa: CASSIRGGEAFF

j_call: TRBJ1-5
clone_size: .
v_call: TRBV6-1
d_call: .
cdr3_nt: TGTGCCAGCAGTGGGGCCCTCAAACAGGGCTTTGGTCAGCCCCAGCATTTT
cdr3_aa: CASSGALKQGFGQPQHF

j_call: TRBJ1-2
clone_size: .
v_call: TRBV7-9
d_call: .
cdr3_nt: TGTGCCAGCAGCGTCTTAGTCGGGGGGCCCTATGGCTACACCTTC
cdr3_aa: CASSVLVGGPYGYTF

j_call: TRBJ1-5
clone_size: .
v_call: TRBV2
d_call: .
cdr3_nt: TGTGCCAGCAGTGAAGAAGGTAGCCAGCCCCAGCATTTT
cdr3_aa: CASSEEGSQPQHF

j_call: TRBJ2-5
clone_size: .
v_call: TRBV15
d_call: .
cdr3_nt: TGTGCCACCAGCAGAGAGGAGTACCAAGAGACCCAGTACTTC
cdr3_aa: CATSREEYQETQYF

j_call: TRBJ2-7
clone_size: .
v_call: TRBV5-4
d_call: TRBD1
cdr3_nt: TGTGCCAGCAGCTCGGGCAGGGGGCTTCCGTACTTC
cdr3_aa: CASSSGRGLPYF

j_call: TRBJ2-2
clone_size: .
v_call: TRBV2
d_call: .
cdr3_nt: TGTGCCAGCAGTGACTTTCGGAACACCGGGGAGCTGTTTTTT
cdr3_aa: CASSDFRNTGELFF

j_call: TRBJ2-5
clone_size: .
v_call: TRBV5-1
d_call: .
cdr3_nt: TGCGCCAGCAGCTTCGTGGGGGGGCGAGAGACCCAGTACTTC
cdr3_aa: CASSFVGGRETQYF

j_call: TRBJ2-7
clone_size: .
v_call: TRBV5-1
d_call: TRBD1
cdr3_nt: TGCGCCAGCAGCGAAGGACAGGGGCGCCTCTACGAGCAGTACTTC
cdr3_aa: CASSEGQGRLYEQYF

j_call: TRBJ1-6
clone_size: .
v_call: TRBV5-1
d_call: .
cdr3_nt: TGCGCCAGCAGCTTTAGACATGACAATTCACCCCTCCACTTT
cdr3_aa: CASSFRHDNSPLHF

j_call: TRBJ2-1
clone_size: .
v_call: TRBV5-1
d_call: .
cdr3_nt: TGCGCCAGCAGCCCAGACCGACAGTTCAATGAGCAGTTCTTC
cdr3_aa: CASSPDRQFNEQFF